The rows below give T cell receptor beta chains drawn from one sample of a study of regulatory T cells in long-lasting Graves disease. Via MiXCR, TCRdb re-called the multiplex PCR reads, giving one row per CDR3 protein. There are roughly 420,000 distinct CDR3 sequences in the sample; around 13% occur only once, and about a sixth lies in the top ten. This sample also belongs to another study, concerning T cells in Graves' hyperthyroidism and ophthalmopathy.

The material sequenced was peripheral blood mononuclear cells (PBMCs), taken at new diagnosis, from a patient treated with antithyroid drugs. All receptors derive from a woman between 50 and 59 years old with Graves disease. Both conserved end residues are part of each CDR3. A D gene is named only where the DNA matches it firmly. Size values are once, few and many counts, or a class for expanded clones, and some rows have none.

J gene: TRBJ2-2
D gene: NA
clone size: NA
V gene: TRBV9
CDR3 DNA: TGTGCCAGCAGCGTAGAGGAACAGGGGAACACCGGGGAGCTGTTTTTT
CDR3 protein: CASSVEEQGNTGELFF

J gene: TRBJ1-3
D gene: TRBD1
clone size: many
V gene: TRBV3-1
CDR3 DNA: TGTGCCAGCAGCCCCGACGGGACAGGCTCTGGAAACACCATATATTTT
CDR3 protein: CASSPDGTGSGNTIYF

J gene: TRBJ2-1
D gene: TRBD2
clone size: NA
V gene: TRBV5-1
CDR3 DNA: TGCGCCAGCAGCTTGGAAACTAGCGGAGGAGATGAGCAGTTCTTC
CDR3 protein: CASSLETSGGDEQFF

J gene: TRBJ2-3
D gene: TRBD2
clone size: many
V gene: TRBV20-1
CDR3 DNA: TGCAGTGCTCCGTCGGTAGCGGGAGGGCCCGGCAGCGGCACAGATACGCAGTATTTT
CDR3 protein: CSAPSVAGGPGSGTDTQYF

J gene: TRBJ2-5
D gene: NA
clone size: many
V gene: TRBV28
CDR3 DNA: TGTGCCATCCTGGTTAGGGGGAGCCAAGAGACCCAGTACTTC
CDR3 protein: CAILVRGSQETQYF

J gene: TRBJ1-1
D gene: NA
clone size: once
V gene: TRBV27
CDR3 DNA: TGTGCCAGCAGTTTCGACGGGGGTGGGACTGAAGCTTTCTTT
CDR3 protein: CASSFDGGGTEAFF

J gene: TRBJ2-5
D gene: NA
clone size: many
V gene: TRBV11-2
CDR3 DNA: TGTGCCAGCAGCCCAACAAGCCGAACCCACCTCCAAGAGACCCAGTACTTC
CDR3 protein: CASSPTSRTHLQETQYF

J gene: TRBJ1-1
D gene: NA
clone size: few
V gene: TRBV2
CDR3 DNA: TGTGCCATCCAGCGATTTAACACTGAAGCTTTCTTT
CDR3 protein: CAIQRFNTEAFF

J gene: TRBJ2-5
D gene: NA
clone size: many
V gene: TRBV28
CDR3 DNA: TGTGCCAGCAGTTTAGTCAGGCAAGAGACCCAGTACTTC
CDR3 protein: CASSLVRQETQYF

J gene: TRBJ1-5
D gene: TRBD1
clone size: many
V gene: TRBV5-5
CDR3 DNA: TGTGCCAGCAGCATTCAGGGGGATCAGCCCCAGCATTTT
CDR3 protein: CASSIQGDQPQHF

J gene: TRBJ2-3
D gene: NA
clone size: NA
V gene: TRBV11-2
CDR3 DNA: TGTGCCAGCAGCGCACCACAGGGGAGGACAGATACGCAGTATTTT
CDR3 protein: CASSAPQGRTDTQYF

J gene: TRBJ2-5
D gene: NA
clone size: few
V gene: TRBV20-1
CDR3 DNA: TGCAGTGCTAGAGACCCCTCTAGCGAGACCCAGTACTTC
CDR3 protein: CSARDPSSETQYF

J gene: TRBJ2-7
D gene: TRBD1
clone size: many
V gene: TRBV7-9
CDR3 DNA: TGTGCCAGCAGCTCCTCCGGGACAGGGCACGAGCAGTACTTC
CDR3 protein: CASSSSGTGHEQYF

J gene: TRBJ2-1
D gene: TRBD1
clone size: few
V gene: TRBV19
CDR3 DNA: TGTGCCAGTCTCCGACAGGGGGTGAATGAGCAGTTCTTC
CDR3 protein: CASLRQGVNEQFF

J gene: TRBJ2-3
D gene: TRBD2
clone size: many
V gene: TRBV28
CDR3 DNA: TGTGCCACCACTAGCGTCACAGATACGCAGTATTTT
CDR3 protein: CATTSVTDTQYF

J gene: TRBJ1-4
D gene: NA
clone size: many
V gene: TRBV28
CDR3 DNA: TGTGCCAGCTGGGGACATGGGGAGACTAATGAAAAACTGTTTTTT
CDR3 protein: CASWGHGETNEKLFF

J gene: TRBJ2-2
D gene: NA
clone size: many
V gene: TRBV11-2
CDR3 DNA: TGTGCCAGCAGCTTGGAGGGGGGTCCGGGGTCCGGGGAGCTGTTTTTT
CDR3 protein: CASSLEGGPGSGELFF

J gene: TRBJ2-7
D gene: TRBD2
clone size: many
V gene: TRBV28
CDR3 DNA: TGTGCCAGCAGAGCCTCACTAGCGGGTCTCTACGAGCAGTACTTC
CDR3 protein: CASRASLAGLYEQYF

J gene: TRBJ1-2
D gene: NA
clone size: many
V gene: TRBV6-2/TRBV6-3
CDR3 DNA: TGTGCCAGCAGTTGGGCCACGCACGAAAGTGGCTACACCTTC
CDR3 protein: CASSWATHESGYTF

J gene: TRBJ2-1
D gene: NA
clone size: few
V gene: TRBV20-1
CDR3 DNA: TGCAGTGCTAGACTCTTTATAGGTTCCTACAATGAGCAGTTCTTC
CDR3 protein: CSARLFIGSYNEQFF

J gene: TRBJ2-3
D gene: NA
clone size: few
V gene: TRBV4-1
CDR3 DNA: TGCGCCAGCAGCCCCCAACCTGGGACTAGCACAGATACGCAGTATTTT
CDR3 protein: CASSPQPGTSTDTQYF

J gene: TRBJ2-7
D gene: NA
clone size: NA
V gene: TRBV5-1
CDR3 DNA: TGCGCCAGCAGCTTGGACGGTGTCAGCCGTGGCGAGCAGTACTTC
CDR3 protein: CASSLDGVSRGEQYF

J gene: TRBJ2-7
D gene: TRBD2
clone size: many
V gene: TRBV7-3
CDR3 DNA: TGTGCCAGCAGCCCCAGGTTAGCGGGAGCCATAAGCTCCTACGAGCAGTACTTC
CDR3 protein: CASSPRLAGAISSYEQYF

J gene: TRBJ2-3
D gene: TRBD2
clone size: many
V gene: TRBV7-3
CDR3 DNA: TGTGCCAGCAGCATTGGGACTAGCGGGCCTAGCACAGATACGCAGTATTTT
CDR3 protein: CASSIGTSGPSTDTQYF

J gene: TRBJ1-5
D gene: NA
clone size: NA
V gene: TRBV9
CDR3 DNA: TGTGCCAGCAGTACCGGGGGTTCAATTAATCAGCCCCAGCATTTT
CDR3 protein: CASSTGGSINQPQHF

J gene: TRBJ2-7
D gene: TRBD1
clone size: NA
V gene: TRBV29-1
CDR3 DNA: TGCAGCGTTGCCTCGGACAGGGCCGAGCAGTACTTC
CDR3 protein: CSVASDRAEQYF

J gene: TRBJ1-2
D gene: NA
clone size: many
V gene: TRBV3-1
CDR3 DNA: TGTGCCAGCAGCCAAGAGGAAAGGGGCTATGGCTACACCTTC
CDR3 protein: CASSQEERGYGYTF

J gene: TRBJ1-2
D gene: NA
clone size: few
V gene: TRBV20-1
CDR3 DNA: TGCAGTGCTTTCCAGGGGAACTATGGCTACACCTTC
CDR3 protein: CSAFQGNYGYTF

J gene: TRBJ1-2
D gene: NA
clone size: NA
V gene: TRBV6-2/TRBV6-3
CDR3 DNA: TGTGCCAGCAGAGTAGACAGGAATAACTATGGCTACACCTTC
CDR3 protein: CASRVDRNNYGYTF

J gene: TRBJ2-1
D gene: TRBD2
clone size: many
V gene: TRBV2
CDR3 DNA: TGTGCCAGCGGAACTAGCGGGAGACAGTCTGAGCAGTTCTTC
CDR3 protein: CASGTSGRQSEQFF

J gene: TRBJ1-3
D gene: NA
clone size: NA
V gene: TRBV7-9
CDR3 DNA: TGTGCCAGCAGCGTTCAGGGTGAAGAACTGTCTGGAAACACCATATATTTT
CDR3 protein: CASSVQGEELSGNTIYF